These 8 T cell receptor beta chains share one sample of origin, sequenced in a study of blood T cell repertoires in COVID-19. The data were produced by immunoSEQ multiplex PCR, yet TCRdb's version contains in-frame clones alone and is incomplete. This table holds more than 200,000 clones, 80% to 90% found once. Source material: peripheral blood. The origin of the receptors is a woman of 80 years or more with COVID-19, enrolled during active disease.

V and J are TRBV7-2 and TRBJ1-3; 8 nucleotides agree with TRBD1. The CDR3 spans 15 residues. CDR1 SGHTA and CDR2 FQGNSA come from the germline V gene. Trimming removed 4 bases from V and 4 bases from J; junction bases left unmatched: 6. CDR3 in amino acids: CASSSRQGSGNTIYF. CDR3 nucleotides: TGTGCCAGCAGCTCCCGACAGGGGTCCGGAAACACCATATATTTT.

The CDR3 spells CASSQLPPGGNYGYTF. CDR3 sequence (DNA): TGCGCCAGCAGTCAGCTCCCCCCGGGGGGGAACTATGGCTACACCTTC. The chain recombines TRBV23-1 with TRBJ1-2; D may be TRBD1 (5 bases). TRBV23-1 is recorded as an ORF, its role being uncertain. This CDR3 contains 16 residues. Trimming pared 3 bases from V and 2 bases from J, leaving 16 bases between.

The chain has TRBV6-6 and TRBJ2-3, with 16 bases matching TRBD2. Germline CDR1 MNHNY, CDR2 SVGAGI (reference sequence). This CDR3 contains 18 residues. Unmatched junction bases numbered 11, after V lost 5 bases and J lost 6 bases. The CDR3 coding sequence is TGTGCCAGCAGTCCACTTTACGGGACTAGCGGGGGGGCGGATACGCAGTATTTT. Its protein product is CASSPLYGTSGGADTQYF.

The chain has TRBV7-2 and TRBJ2-5, with 9 bases identical to TRBD2. J lost 5 bases, V lost 5 bases, and 6 bases had no gene match. This CDR3 has 14 amino acids. Germline values: CDR1 SGHTA, CDR2 FQGNSA. The CDR3 coding sequence is TGTGCCAGCAGCAATCTAGCGGGGAGGGAGACCCAGTACTTC. Its translation: CASSNLAGRETQYF.

The chain uses TRBV5-1 and TRBJ2-3, with 10 bases fitting TRBD2. V gave up 0 bases and J gave up 11 bases; unmatched junction bases: 0. The CDR3 is made up of 12 amino acids. From germline, CDR1 is SGHRS and CDR2 YFSETQ. CDR3 residues: CASSLVAGGQYF. The CDR3, as DNA: TGCGCCAGCAGCTTGGTAGCGGGGGGGCAGTATTTT.

This clone was counted only a few times. The V gene is TRBV11-1, the J gene TRBJ2-3, with a weak D call TRBD1 (6 bases). CDR3 length: 15 amino acids. The germline CDR1 and CDR2 sequences are SGHAT and FQDESV (reference sequence). V was trimmed by 3 bases and J by 3 bases, leaving 13 bases between them. The chain's CDR3 is CASSFGRGLTDTQYF. CDR3 DNA sequence: TGTGCCAGCAGCTTTGGCAGGGGTTTGACAGATACGCAGTATTTT.

This chain connects TRBV5-1 to TRBJ1-4; TRBD1 aligns across 7 bases. The V and J ends lost 4 bases and 4 bases, in that order; junction bases with no gene match: 7. The CDR3 runs 15 residues. Germline CDR1 and CDR2: SGHRS and YFSETQ. This chain's CDR3 is CASSPRQGVNEKLFF. CDR3 coding DNA: TGCGCCAGCAGCCCCCGACAGGGCGTTAATGAAAAACTGTTTTTT.

The chain employs TRBV6-5 and TRBJ2-3; 8 bases fit TRBD1. Looked up from germline, CDR1 is MNHEY and CDR2 is SVGAGI. The CDR3 runs to 15 residues. The V gene end was trimmed by 4 bases and the J gene end by 3 bases; junction bases not matched to a gene: 6. CDR3 amino acids: CASSSTGAATDTQYF. The CDR3 DNA reads as TGTGCCAGCAGTTCGACAGGGGCTGCTACAGATACGCAGTATTTT.